Each of the 32 T cell receptor beta chains below was sequenced from the same sample in a study of T cell responses to AZD1222 COVID-19 vaccine. Sequencing was performed with immunoSEQ multiplex PCR; in TCRdb, only in-frame clones are kept and a portion is missing. In the table there are tens of thousands of clones, approximately 88% of which are singletons. The material sequenced was peripheral blood, taken 28 days after the second AZD1222 dose. The source of these receptors is an adult who received the AZD1222 COVID-19 vaccine.

Comments on this clone: The germline gene is not matched at one end of the junction; a read error may be the cause. The chain combines TRBV30 with TRBJ1-2; 7 nucleotides line up with TRBD1. Germline assignment: CDR1 GTSNPN and CDR2 SVGIG (reference sequence). The CDR3 is made up of 14 amino acids. Written as DNA, the CDR3 is TGCCAACTCATACGACAGGGTCAAGGCTATGGCTACACCTTC. Amino acids: CQLIRQGQGYGYTF.

Turning to this clone: The sample carries other DNA sequences with the same CDR3. This rearrangement joins TRBV6-5 to TRBJ2-1, with TRBD2 as a possible D gene (6 bases). CDR3 length equals 14 residues. Germline assignment: CDR1 MNHEY and CDR2 SVGAGI. V was shortened by 5 bases and J by 0 bases, with 8 bases between the two germline ends. CDR3 in amino acids: CASSRGSSYNEQFF. The CDR3 DNA sequence: TGTGCCAGCAGTCGGGGGAGCTCCTACAATGAGCAGTTCTTC.

CDR3 sequence (DNA): TGCGCCAGCAGGGGGTCGCAGGGGGCCAACGTCCTGACTTTC. It yields the protein CASRGSQGANVLTF. V gene TRBV10-2 combines with J gene TRBJ2-6; D gene ambiguous. CDR3 length equals 14 residues. Germline CDR1 and CDR2: WSHSY and SAAADI. Trimming shortened V by 6 bases and J by 4 bases, and 10 bases separated the two germline ends.

The V call is TRBV3-1 (or the pseudogene TRBV3-2), the J call TRBJ2-2; possible D gene TRBD1, 5 bases. The CDR3 totals 16 residues. CDR1 and CDR2 from the germline V gene are LGHDT and YNNKEL (reference sequence). V lost 0 bases to trimming and J lost 5 bases, with 13 bases between them. For the CDR3, the DNA is TGTGCCAGCAGCCAAGAAGGGCAGGGTCTAACCGGGGAGCTGTTTTTT. Its translation: CASSQEGQGLTGELFF.

This clone was detected only once. V and J are TRBV19 and TRBJ2-7; D is perhaps TRBD2 (7 bases). V was shortened by 5 bases and J by 6 bases, with 17 bases between the two germline ends. The CDR3 extends over 14 amino acids. Germline CDR1 and CDR2: LNHDA and SQIVND (reference sequence). The CDR3 loop is CASSLGRGYGEQYF. For the CDR3, the DNA is TGTGCCAGTAGTCTGGGGAGGGGGTACGGCGAGCAGTACTTC.

This chain links TRBV3-1 (or the pseudogene TRBV3-2) with TRBJ2-3; D call uncertain. The CDR3 has 14 amino acids. Trimming took off 4 bases at V and 8 bases at J, with 16 bases between the two ends. In germline, CDR1 is LGHDT, CDR2 YNNKEL (reference sequence). The CDR3 reads CASSPESYRGTQYF. The CDR3 coding sequence is TGTGCCAGCAGCCCAGAAAGCTACAGAGGTACGCAGTATTTT.

The table lists this clone with a count of one. The chain uses TRBV18 and TRBJ1-4; TRBD1 matches at 7 bases. Per germline, CDR1 KGHSH and CDR2 LQKENI. The CDR3 is 17 residues long. Trimming at V came to 3 bases and at J to 1 base, leaving 8 bases not matched to a gene. This chain's CDR3 is CASSPTGPGGTNEKLFF. The CDR3 region has the DNA TGTGCCAGCTCACCCACCGGTCCAGGGGGAACTAATGAAAAACTGTTTTTT.

V usage is TRBV27 and J usage is TRBJ1-2, with 7 bases matching TRBD1. Germline V gene lookup returns CDR1 MNHEY and CDR2 SMNVEV (reference sequence). V lost 6 bases to trimming and J lost 6 bases; unmatched junction nucleotides: 7. This CDR3 is 13 amino acids long. This chain's CDR3 is CASRLDRAHGYTF. The CDR3 coding sequence is TGTGCCAGCAGGTTAGACAGGGCACATGGCTACACCTTC.

The rearrangement uses TRBV5-8 and TRBJ1-6; D call uncertain. CDR1 SGHTS and CDR2 YDEGEE come from the germline V gene. The ends were cut back, 6 bases at V and 9 bases at J, with 19 bases in the middle. The CDR3 covers 15 residues. The CDR3 coding sequence is TGTGCCAGCAACCCCCAACTTGGGCTGGGTTCACCCCTCCACTTT. It encodes CASNPQLGLGSPLHF.

This clone was seen just once. The DNA for the CDR3 is TGTGCCAGCAGCCACGGGACTGGGACGTTCTTC. The encoded protein is CASSHGTGTFF. The V gene is TRBV7-9, the J gene TRBJ2-1; D possibly corresponds to TRBD2 (6 bases). Trimming cost V 5 bases and J 15 bases, with 14 bases left between them. The CDR3 consists of 11 residues. Germline V gene lookup returns CDR1 SEHNR and CDR2 FQNEAQ (reference sequence).

This chain uses TRBV11-2 with TRBJ2-5; D is ambiguous. From germline, CDR1 is SGHAT and CDR2 FQNNGV. CDR3 size: 13 residues. Trimming shortened V by 2 bases and J by 2 bases, and 6 bases separated the two germline ends. The CDR3 loop is CASSLSEQETQYF. CDR3 bases: TGTGCCAGCAGCTTATCTGAGCAAGAGACCCAGTACTTC.

The chain recombines TRBV18 with TRBJ2-3; D gene ambiguous. Between the trimmed V and J ends, which lost 1 base and 3 bases, there was a span of 8 bases. CDR1 and CDR2 from the germline V gene are KGHSH and LQKENI. The CDR3 covers 14 residues. The CDR3 DNA reads as TGTGCCAGCTCACCACTCGAAACGACAGATACGCAGTATTTT. As protein: CASSPLETTDTQYF.

This chain connects TRBV5-1 to TRBJ2-6; the D gene could be TRBD1 or TRBD2 (5 bases each). Germline V gene lookup returns CDR1 SGHRS and CDR2 YFSETQ. The CDR3 has 14 amino acids. Trimming stripped 4 bases from V and 4 bases from J, with 9 bases between. For the CDR3, the DNA is TGCGCCAGCAGCGAGGGGAACGGGGCCAACGTCCTGACTTTC. Translation gives CASSEGNGANVLTF.

The V call is TRBV7-6, the J call TRBJ2-7, with D unclear. V lost 5 bases and J lost 2, with 13 bases in between. In germline, CDR1 is SGHVS, CDR2 FNYEAQ. The CDR3 loop spans 14 amino acids. The CDR3 DNA sequence: TGTGCCAGCAGCCCTACCTCTCTGGCCTACGAGCAGTACTTC. Translating gives CASSPTSLAYEQYF.

The CDR3, as DNA: TGTGCCAGCAGTGAAGCCTCAGGGACCGCTACCGCATATTTT. As protein: CASSEASGTATAYF. The rearrangement links TRBV2 to TRBJ1-3; TRBD1 is a possible D gene (5 bases). Germline CDR1 is SNHLY and CDR2 is FYNNEI. The CDR3 has 14 residues. V lost 0 bases to trimming and J lost 15 bases, with 18 bases between them.

This clone was seen a few times. V is TRBV7-2 and J is TRBJ1-2; D uncertain. Trimming took 3 bases from V and 8 from J, leaving 4 bases between them. The CDR3 has 10 residues. The germline V gene encodes CDR1 SGHTA and CDR2 FQGNSA. CDR3 sequence reads: CASSLDGYTF. The CDR3 DNA sequence: TGTGCCAGCAGCTTGGACGGCTACACCTTC.

The V and J genes are TRBV6-1 and TRBJ1-2; possibly TRBD1 for D (5 bases). Trimming shortened V by 4 bases and J by 1 base, and 16 bases separated the two germline ends. Germline assignment: CDR1 MNHNS and CDR2 SASEGT. The CDR3 totals 16 residues. The chain's CDR3 is CASSGLGPIINYGYTF. The CDR3 DNA reads as TGTGCCAGCAGTGGGTTGGGACCGATTATTAACTATGGCTACACCTTC.

The chain uses TRBV11-2 and TRBJ1-2; D ambiguous. Germline values: CDR1 SGHAT, CDR2 FQNNGV. Between the trimmed V and J ends, which lost 5 bases and 2 bases, there was a span of 12 bases. The CDR3 has 14 amino acids. DNA for the CDR3: TGTGCCAGCAGCCCCGGCAGCAGCAACTATGGCTACACCTTC. This encodes CASSPGSSNYGYTF.

This clone came up once. The chain has TRBV3-1 (or the pseudogene TRBV3-2) and TRBJ2-2; a weak D match, TRBD2 (6 bases). Germline CDR1 is LGHDT and CDR2 is YNNKEL (reference sequence). The CDR3 has 14 amino acids. V shed 3 bases and J shed 7 bases, with 12 bases lying between them. This CDR3 reads CASSQGLENGELFF. CDR3 nucleotide sequence: TGTGCCAGCAGCCAGGGACTGGAGAACGGGGAGCTGTTTTTT.

The chain combines TRBV20-1 with TRBJ1-2; D perhaps matches TRBD1 (6 bases). Trimming took off 3 bases at V and 1 base at J, with 12 bases between the two ends. The CDR3 is 14 amino acids. In germline, CDR1 is DFQATT, CDR2 SNEGSKA (reference sequence). The CDR3 bases are TGCAGTGCTAGTCGGGGGGCCGGTAACTATGGCTACACCTTC. It translates to CSASRGAGNYGYTF.

This clone has a single count. V is TRBV18 and J is TRBJ1-1; D call uncertain. Germline V gives CDR1 KGHSH, CDR2 LQKENI. The CDR3 runs to 15 residues. V was shortened by 3 bases and J by 7 bases, with 18 bases between the two germline ends. The CDR3 region has the DNA TGTGCCAGCTCACCCGGGGATACCCTAAAAGGTGAAGCTTTCTTT. This codes for CASSPGDTLKGEAFF.

CDR3 protein: CASSPPEEAYEQYF. The CDR3 DNA is TGTGCCAGCTCACCACCCGAGGAGGCCTACGAGCAGTACTTC. The chain has TRBV18 and TRBJ2-7, with D perhaps TRBD2 (5 bases). CDR1 KGHSH and CDR2 LQKENI come from the germline V gene. The CDR3 sequence is 14 residues long. The ends were cut back, 0 bases at V and 2 bases at J, with 8 bases in the middle.

This clone was seen a handful of times. The chain couples TRBV11-2 to TRBJ1-2, with D unclear. Trimming left V 3 bases short and J 2 bases short, with 10 bases between. The CDR3 totals 14 residues. The germline gives CDR1 SGHAT, CDR2 FQNNGV. The DNA for the CDR3 is TGTGCCAGCAGCTTCAACGCAGGAAACTATGGCTACACCTTC. It translates to CASSFNAGNYGYTF.

The genes are TRBV10-1 and TRBJ1-2, with 7 bases that match TRBD1. Germline trimming cut 6 bases from V and 0 bases from J; bases unmatched to any gene: 16. Germline V CDR1 and CDR2: WNHNN, SYGVQD (reference sequence). The CDR3 loop spans 18 amino acids. The CDR3 coding sequence is TGCGCCAGCAGGACCCCAGCTTTAACAGGGGCCTCTAACTATGGCTACACCTTC. As protein: CASRTPALTGASNYGYTF.

This clone came up once. V gene TRBV5-1 combines with J gene TRBJ2-5; D gene uncertain. This CDR3 has 13 residues. In germline, CDR1 is SGHRS, CDR2 YFSETQ. The V and J ends lost 0 bases and 5 bases respectively, with 8 bases between them. DNA for the CDR3: TGCGCCAGCAGCTTGGAGGGTTCGGAGACCCAGTACTTC. It encodes CASSLEGSETQYF.

The chain employs TRBV5-1 and TRBJ1-6; no firm D call. The V gene's germline CDR1 is SGHRS and CDR2 YFSETQ. This CDR3 is 14 amino acids long. Deletions cut 6 bases from V and 6 bases from J, with 13 bases between. DNA of the CDR3: TGCGCCAGCACCAACGGGTACTCTAATTCACCCCTCCACTTT. As protein: CASTNGYSNSPLHF. The full variable domain, in which reference TRBV5-1 and TRBJ1-6 provide the parts outside the CDR3, is KAGVTQTPRYLIKTRGQQVTLSCSPISGHRSVSWYQQTPGQGLQFLFEYFSETQRNKGNFPGRFSGRQFSNSRSEMNVSTLELGDSALYLCASTNGYSNSPLHFGNGTRLTVT.

CDR3 nucleotide sequence: TGTGCCAGTCGCCTAACTAGCGGCAACCAAGAGACCCAGTACTTC. Its translation: CASRLTSGNQETQYF. The chain links TRBV19 to TRBJ2-5; 8 nucleotides line up with TRBD2. The CDR3 runs 15 residues. The V gene's germline CDR1 is LNHDA and CDR2 SQIVND (reference sequence). V shed 8 bases and J 0 bases; nucleotides not matched to a gene: 8.

V usage is TRBV27 and J usage is TRBJ1-1; D not resolved. V gave up 6 bases and J gave up 0 bases, with 11 bases separating them. Germline lookup yields CDR1 MNHEY and CDR2 SMNVEV (reference sequence). This CDR3 comprises 14 residues. CDR3 sequence reads: CASSKAPMNTEAFF. Here the CDR3 DNA reads TGTGCCAGCAGCAAGGCACCAATGAACACTGAAGCTTTCTTT.

The V and J genes are TRBV5-1 and TRBJ1-3; D is ambiguous. V was pared by 2 bases and J by 0 bases, with 9 bases between. CDR1 is SGHRS and CDR2 is YFSETQ in the germline V gene. CDR3 length equals 15 residues. As DNA, the CDR3 is TGCGCCAGCAGCTTCGGGGAAAGCTCTGGAAACACCATATATTTT. It codes for CASSFGESSGNTIYF.

The chain combines TRBV5-1 with TRBJ2-3; 8 bases match TRBD2. This CDR3 comprises 15 residues. CDR1 SGHRS and CDR2 YFSETQ come from the germline V gene. The J segment lost 2 bases and the V segment lost 0 bases, leaving 2 bases of the junction unmatched. The CDR3 sequence: CASSLAGGYTDTQYF. As DNA, the CDR3 is TGCGCCAGCAGCTTGGCGGGGGGGTACACAGATACGCAGTATTTT.

The CDR3, as DNA: TGTGCCAGCAGTTTCAGGGCTATTCGAGAAGCTTTCTTT. Translating it yields CASSFRAIREAFF. The rearrangement links TRBV12-3 or TRBV12-4 to TRBJ1-1; perhaps TRBD1 as D (5 bases). V was shortened by 3 bases and J by 8 bases, with 13 bases between the two germline ends. The CDR3 sequence is 13 residues long.

V gene TRBV6-1 combines with J gene TRBJ1-6; D unresolved. V lost 4 bases to trimming and J lost 4 bases, with 14 bases between them. Germline CDR1 reads MNHNS; CDR2 reads SASEGT. The CDR3 has 16 amino acids. As DNA, the CDR3 is TGTGCCAGCAGTGCAAGAGAGGGTGGGTATAATTCACCCCTCCACTTT. Encoded protein: CASSAREGGYNSPLHF.